This TCR beta chain emerged from a study of blood T cell repertoires in COVID-19. Authors' data handling: It was from reference gene primer amplification that nucleated cell counts were estimated. Sequencing was performed with immunoSEQ multiplex PCR; in TCRdb, only in-frame clones are kept and a portion is missing. V, J and clone size are taken as reported in that table, and D and trimming were inferred from the DNA itself. The sample lists more than 45,000 clones, around 86% occurring once. This CDR3 comprises 15 residues. Germline-derived CDR1 and CDR2 are KGHSH and LQKENI. With V trimmed by 4 bases and J by 2 bases, 6 bases remained unmatched.

The specimen was peripheral blood. The origin of this receptor is a man of 80 years or more with acute or convalescent COVID-19. This chain links TRBV18 with TRBJ1-2; 8 bases match TRBD1. The CDR3 loop is CASSLTGGENYGYTF. Here the CDR3 DNA reads TGTGCCAGCTCACTTACAGGGGGGGAAAACTATGGCTACACCTTC. The full variable domain, rest sourced from reference TRBV18 and TRBJ1-2, is NAGVMQNPRHLVRRRGQEARLRCSPMKGHSHVYWYRQLPEEGLKFMVYLQKENIIDESGMPKERFSAEFPKEGPSILRIQQVVRGDSAAYFCASSLTGGENYGYTFGSGTRLTVV.